The sequence of this T cell receptor beta chain was determined in a study of blood T cell repertoires in COVID-19. This clone was seen only a few times. Original analysis: Researchers report that nucleated cell counts were estimated from reference gene primer amplification. Produced via immunoSEQ multiplex PCR; TCRdb's table is partial and in-frame only. The V and J calls and clone size are taken from that table; D and trimming were inferred from the DNA. The sample has about 120,000 clones, roughly 79% seen once. The TCR was taken from a human donor in a cohort sampled during active COVID-19. The sample comprised peripheral blood.

In nucleotides, the CDR3 is TGTGCCAGCTCACCACTTGGTGGGCAGGGCTGGGGGAACACTGAAGCTTTCTTT. The encoded protein is CASSPLGGQGWGNTEAFF. The V and J genes are TRBV18 and TRBJ1-1; a possible D gene is TRBD1 (5 bases). The CDR3 spans 18 residues. Per the germline V gene, CDR1 is KGHSH and CDR2 is LQKENI. Trimming shortened V by 1 base and J by 1 base, and 19 bases separated the two germline ends.